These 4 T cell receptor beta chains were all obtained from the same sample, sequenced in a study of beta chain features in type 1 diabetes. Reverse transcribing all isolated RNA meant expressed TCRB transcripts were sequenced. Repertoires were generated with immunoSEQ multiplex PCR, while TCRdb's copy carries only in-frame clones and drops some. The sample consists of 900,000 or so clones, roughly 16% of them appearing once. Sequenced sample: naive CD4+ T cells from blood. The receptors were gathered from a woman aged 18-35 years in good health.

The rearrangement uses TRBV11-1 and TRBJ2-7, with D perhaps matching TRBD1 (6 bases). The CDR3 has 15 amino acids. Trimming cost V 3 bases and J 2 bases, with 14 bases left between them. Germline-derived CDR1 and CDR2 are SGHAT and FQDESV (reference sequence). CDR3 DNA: TGTGCCAGCAGCTTCAGTGCGACAGGTACCTACGAGCAGTACTTC. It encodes CASSFSATGTYEQYF.

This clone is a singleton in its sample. CDR3 protein: CASSLGLAGAGEQFF. CDR3 DNA: TGTGCCAGCAGCCTCGGACTAGCGGGAGCGGGTGAGCAGTTCTTC. The genes are TRBV11-3 and TRBJ2-1, with 13 bases matching TRBD2. The CDR3 totals 15 residues. Per the germline V gene, CDR1 is SGHNT and CDR2 is YENEEA. V gave up 5 bases and J gave up 9 bases; unmatched junction bases: 7.

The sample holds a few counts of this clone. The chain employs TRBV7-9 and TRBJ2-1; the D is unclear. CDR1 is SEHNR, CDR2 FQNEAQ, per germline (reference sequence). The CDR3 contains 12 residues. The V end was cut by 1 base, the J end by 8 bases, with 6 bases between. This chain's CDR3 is CASSLGLYEQFF. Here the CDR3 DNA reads TGTGCCAGCAGCTTAGGACTCTATGAGCAGTTCTTC.

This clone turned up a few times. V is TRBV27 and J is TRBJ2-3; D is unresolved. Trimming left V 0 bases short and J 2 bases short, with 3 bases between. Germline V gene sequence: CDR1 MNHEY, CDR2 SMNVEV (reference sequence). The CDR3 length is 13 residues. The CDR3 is CASSLSLTDTQYF. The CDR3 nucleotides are TGTGCCAGCAGTTTATCCCTCACAGATACGCAGTATTTT.